One and the same sample provided the 26 T cell receptor beta chains below, sequenced in a study of CD8+ T cells in alopecia areata. The sample's treatment: oral pan-JAK inhibitor, 5-10 mg twice daily. Following extraction, RNA underwent reverse transcription to cDNA, which served as the sequencing template. Data came from immunoSEQ multiplex PCR; TCRdb stores just in-frame clones and leaves some out. The profile shows 250,000 to 300,000 clones, over 45% of them singletons. The sequencing used CD4+ T cells sorted from blood, collected at week 24, from a patient treated with tofacitinib. These receptors were taken from a human donor with alopecia areata.

A few counts support this clone. The CDR3, as DNA: TGTGCCAGCAGTGCCGGGACTAGCTACGAGCAGTACTTC. Amino acids: CASSAGTSYEQYF. The V call is TRBV6-6, the J call TRBJ2-7; 8 nucleotides align to TRBD2. V gave up 5 bases and J gave up 3 bases; unmatched junction bases: 3. CDR1 is MNHNY, CDR2 SVGAGI, per germline (reference sequence). The CDR3 is 13 residues long.

The count of this clone is one. The V call is TRBV5-6, the J call TRBJ1-1, with unresolved D. This CDR3 has 14 residues. Trimming took off 6 bases at V and 0 bases at J, with 12 bases between the two ends. Germline loops: CDR1 SGHDT, CDR2 YYEEEE. The CDR3, as DNA: TGTGCCAGCACTGGCGGCCCGATGAACACTGAAGCTTTCTTT. This codes for CASTGGPMNTEAFF.

The chain links TRBV6-6 to TRBJ1-3, with TRBD1 matching 10 bases. CDR3 length: 16 amino acids. CDR1 is MNHNY and CDR2 is SVGAGI in the germline V gene (reference sequence). Trimming took 5 bases from V and 2 from J; bases not matched to a gene: 6. The CDR3 DNA sequence: TGTGCCAGCAGTCCCGGGACAGGGGCGACTGGAAACACCATATATTTT. This encodes CASSPGTGATGNTIYF.

This sequence joins TRBV10-3 and TRBJ1-5; D possibly corresponds to TRBD1 (6 bases). V lost 10 bases, J lost 4 bases, and 11 bases lay in between. Looked up from germline, CDR1 is ENHRY and CDR2 is SYGVKD. The CDR3 runs 12 residues. The CDR3 here is CATQDRNQPQHF. In nucleotides, the CDR3 is TGTGCCACTCAGGACAGAAATCAGCCCCAGCATTTT.

The genes are TRBV28 and TRBJ1-5, with D tentatively TRBD1 (5 bases). The CDR3 has 13 amino acids. Germline-derived CDR1 and CDR2 are MDHEN and SYDVKM. V was trimmed by 7 bases and J by 2 bases, leaving 9 bases between them. CDR3 residues: CASTTGGNQPQHF. As DNA, the CDR3 is TGTGCCAGCACAACAGGAGGCAATCAGCCCCAGCATTTT.

The rearrangement uses TRBV9 and TRBJ1-5; 9 nucleotides agree with TRBD1. The V gene end was trimmed by 3 bases and the J gene end by 5 bases; junction bases not matched to a gene: 6. CDR3 size: 15 residues. Germline assignment: CDR1 SGDLS and CDR2 YYNGEE. The CDR3 spells CASSGSGTGHQPQHF. CDR3 in DNA: TGTGCCAGCAGCGGGTCCGGGACAGGGCATCAGCCCCAGCATTTT. Full variable domain (rest looked up from reference TRBV9 and TRBJ1-5): DSGVTQTPKHLITATGQRVTLRCSPRSGDLSVYWYQQSLDQGLQFLIQYYNGEERAKGNILERFSAQQFPDLHSELNLSSLELGDSALYFCASSGSGTGHQPQHFGDGTRLSIL.

The chain has TRBV30 and TRBJ1-2; D is ambiguous. The CDR3 loop spans 11 amino acids. Trimming removed 3 bases from V and 8 bases from J, with 10 bases in between. Germline V gives CDR1 GTSNPN, CDR2 SVGIG (reference sequence). The CDR3 DNA is TGTGCCTGGAGCGTAGCAGAGGGCTACACCTTC. It codes for CAWSVAEGYTF.

This clone appeared a few times. CDR3 in amino acids: CASSPPGQLFNGYTF. The CDR3 DNA reads as TGTGCCAGCTCACCCCCGGGACAGCTTTTTAATGGCTACACCTTC. The chain links TRBV18 to TRBJ1-2, with 7 positions matching TRBD1. This CDR3 is 15 amino acids long. Per germline, CDR1 KGHSH and CDR2 LQKENI. V shed 3 bases and J 6 bases; nucleotides not matched to a gene: 10.

This clone occurred a few times. The CDR3 loop reads CASSLAGQPIIAFF. The CDR3 DNA reads as TGTGCCAGCAGTCTGGCGGGCCAGCCTATCATAGCTTTCTTT. The chain couples TRBV6-5 to TRBJ1-1; the D is unclear. The CDR3 runs to 14 residues. Germline CDR1 reads MNHEY; CDR2 reads SVGAGI. V lost 5 bases to trimming and J lost 10 bases, with 20 bases between them.

The chain uses TRBV2 and TRBJ2-7; TRBD1 is a possible D gene (5 bases). Germline CDR1 SNHLY, CDR2 FYNNEI. Deletions cut 4 bases from V and 3 bases from J, with 10 bases between. The CDR3 runs to 13 residues. The CDR3 nucleotides read TGTGCCAGCAGTGGGGGCTTCTACTACGAGCAGTACTTC. This gives the protein CASSGGFYYEQYF.

This clone was found a few times. The rearrangement links TRBV6-6 to TRBJ2-7; possibly TRBD1 for D (6 bases). V was trimmed by 2 bases and J by 6 bases, leaving 20 bases between them. The CDR3 has 16 amino acids. Germline values: CDR1 MNHNY, CDR2 SVGAGI (reference sequence). The CDR3 loop is CASSYDPGQPPIEQYF. Here the CDR3 DNA reads TGTGCCAGCAGTTACGATCCCGGACAGCCACCCATCGAGCAGTACTTC.

The V call is TRBV30, the J call TRBJ1-5; no clear D gene. CDR1 is GTSNPN and CDR2 is SVGIG in the germline V gene (reference sequence). The CDR3 has 12 amino acids. Trimming left V 0 bases short and J 9 bases short, with 9 bases between. As DNA, the CDR3 is TGTGCCTGGAGTGTATCTATTTGGCCCCAGCATTTT. Translation: CAWSVSIWPQHF.

This clone turned up a few times. The genes are TRBV7-2 and TRBJ2-5; a weak D match, TRBD1 (5 bases). The V gene lost 5 bases and the J gene lost 5 bases, with 15 bases spanning the gap. This CDR3 has 14 amino acids. The germline gives CDR1 SGHTA, CDR2 FQGNSA. CDR3 in amino acids: CASSERRQKETQYF. For the CDR3, the DNA is TGTGCCAGCAGCGAGAGGAGACAGAAGGAGACCCAGTACTTC.

As to this clone: The same CDR3 is also encoded by other DNA sequences in this sample. The rearrangement joins TRBV5-1 to TRBJ2-5; D not certain. Per the germline V gene, CDR1 is SGHRS and CDR2 is YFSETQ. CDR3 size: 13 residues. Between the trimmed V and J ends, which lost 1 base and 3 bases, there was a span of 7 bases. CDR3 DNA: TGCGCCAGCAGCTTGAGGAGAGAAGAGACCCAGTACTTC. It encodes CASSLRREETQYF.

The chain uses TRBV18 and TRBJ2-7; 8 nucleotides agree with TRBD1. Germline V gene sequence: CDR1 KGHSH, CDR2 LQKENI. CDR3 length: 14 amino acids. V lost 6 bases, J lost 6 bases, and 10 bases stayed unmatched. CDR3 DNA sequence: TGTGCCAGCTCGGAAACCGGGACAGGCGGCGAGCAGTACTTC. It specifies CASSETGTGGEQYF.

V gene TRBV9 combines with J gene TRBJ2-3; D unresolved. This CDR3 contains 15 residues. Trimming cost V 0 bases and J 3 bases, with 11 bases left between them. The germline CDR1 and CDR2 sequences are SGDLS and YYNGEE. This chain's CDR3 is CASSVEGWMTDTQYF. The CDR3 DNA sequence: TGTGCCAGCAGCGTAGAAGGGTGGATGACAGATACGCAGTATTTT.

This chain connects TRBV6-1 to TRBJ1-6; D remains ambiguous. The CDR3 covers 14 residues. CDR1 and CDR2 from the germline V gene are MNHNS and SASEGT. V lost 7 bases, J lost 7 bases, and 14 bases lay in between. CDR3 in DNA: TGTGCCAGCAACGCGAGGGAGCGCAATTCACCCCTCCACTTT. As protein: CASNARERNSPLHF.

With regard to this clone: The sample carries other DNA sequences with the same CDR3. The chain carries TRBV29-1 and TRBJ1-1; D call uncertain. V was clipped by 7 bases and J by 0 bases, with 15 bases between them. The CDR3 spans 14 residues. CDR1 and CDR2 from the germline V gene are SQVTM and ANQGSEA. The CDR3 region is CSASRRIMNTEAFF. CDR3 coding DNA: TGCAGCGCTTCCCGACGGATCATGAACACTGAAGCTTTCTTT.

The rearrangement uses TRBV5-1 and TRBJ2-7; D gene ambiguous. The CDR3 runs to 14 residues. In germline, CDR1 is SGHRS, CDR2 YFSETQ. V lost 0 bases, J lost 4 bases, and 11 bases lay in between. The CDR3 region is CASSLESRQYEQYF. CDR3 nucleotides: TGCGCCAGCAGCTTGGAGAGCAGGCAATACGAGCAGTACTTC. Together with reference TRBV5-1 and TRBJ2-7, the CDR3 gives the full variable domain: KAGVTQTPRYLIKTRGQQVTLSCSPISGHRSVSWYQQTPGQGLQFLFEYFSETQRNKGNFPGRFSGRQFSNSRSEMNVSTLELGDSALYLCASSLESRQYEQYFGPGTRLTVT.

CDR3 residues: CASSLQGAGAYNEQFF. Here the CDR3 DNA reads TGTGCCAGCAGTTTACAGGGGGCGGGCGCCTACAATGAGCAGTTCTTC. The chain has TRBV6-5 and TRBJ2-1; 9 bases are a match to TRBD1. The junction had 6 bases not matched to a gene; V was cut back by 4 bases and J by 2 bases. The CDR3 sequence is 16 residues long. Germline V gives CDR1 MNHEY, CDR2 SVGAGI.

This clone occurred a few times. A junction boundary mismatches the germline segment, possibly from a read error. The chain carries TRBV7-7 and TRBJ2-2, with D uncertain. Germline V gene data show CDR1 as SSHAT and CDR2 as FNYEAQ (reference sequence). This CDR3 comprises 12 residues. DNA of the CDR3: TGTGCTAGCAGCTTGAGTGGCGGGGAGCTGTTTTTT. Encoded protein: CASSLSGGELFF.

This clone appeared a few times. The chain uses TRBV2 and TRBJ2-7; D is possibly TRBD1 (6 bases). Trimming took 3 bases from V and 4 from J, leaving 7 bases between them. CDR1 and CDR2 from the germline V gene are SNHLY and FYNNEI. The CDR3 spans 12 residues. The CDR3, as DNA: TGTGCCAGCAGTGACAGGGGTTACGAGCAGTACTTC. Encoded protein: CASSDRGYEQYF.

The chain employs TRBV30 and TRBJ1-2, with D possibly matching TRBD1 (5 bases). The CDR3 loop spans 11 amino acids. The germline gives CDR1 GTSNPN, CDR2 SVGIG (reference sequence). V lost 4 bases and J 7 bases, leaving 10 bases between the germline ends. The CDR3 sequence is CAWTGTGGYTF. DNA of the CDR3: TGTGCCTGGACAGGGACGGGTGGCTACACCTTC.

In this sample, this clone turned up a few times. The V gene is TRBV9, the J gene TRBJ2-6; D remains ambiguous. V was clipped by 4 bases and J by 1 base, with 6 bases between them. Germline CDR1 SGDLS, CDR2 YYNGEE. The CDR3 sequence is 14 residues long. CDR3 amino acids: CASSPQSGANVLTF. In nucleotides, the CDR3 is TGTGCCAGCAGCCCACAGTCTGGGGCCAACGTCCTGACTTTC.

The V gene is TRBV5-1, the J gene TRBJ2-2; D is uncertain. CDR3 length: 16 residues. Germline V gives CDR1 SGHRS, CDR2 YFSETQ. Trimming cost V 7 bases and J 0 bases, with 16 bases left between them. The chain's CDR3 is CASYYSVGTNTGELFF. DNA of the CDR3: TGCGCCAGCTATTACAGTGTGGGCACGAACACCGGGGAGCTGTTTTTT.

Concerning this clone itself: At the DNA level, this CDR3 is encoded by other sequences in the same sample as well. The chain joins TRBV30 to TRBJ2-1; D remains ambiguous. The CDR3 runs 12 residues. Trimming took off 0 bases at V and 9 bases at J, with 9 bases between the two ends. CDR1 and CDR2 from the germline V gene are GTSNPN and SVGIG (reference sequence). The CDR3 here is CAWSVRSGEQFF. The CDR3 nucleotides are TGTGCCTGGAGTGTACGAAGTGGTGAGCAGTTCTTC.